The next 29 T cell receptor beta chains were all read from a single sample in a study of identical twins. Each CDR3 protein gets one entry after TCRdb re-called the 5' RACE reads with MiXCR. The repertoire holds 500,000 or so distinct CDR3 sequences, with 14% as singletons. Another study also made use of these data, one on yellow fever vaccine responses in identical twins.

The specimen was CD4+ T cells sorted from blood. The receptor set was obtained from a woman aged 18-29 years in good health.

The chain couples TRBV4-1 to TRBJ1-2; D gene unclear. This CDR3 region has 14 residues. CDR1 and CDR2 (germline): MGHRA, YSYEKL. The V end was cut by 7 bases, the J end by 7 bases, with 19 bases between. The CDR3 loop is CASKDSEASRGYTF. As DNA, the CDR3 is TGCGCCAGCAAAGACTCCGAGGCCTCTCGTGGCTACACCTTC.

This chain joins TRBV24-1 and TRBJ2-5, with TRBD2 matching 12 bases. This CDR3 comprises 17 residues. The trim removed 4 bases at V and 0 bases at J, leaving 5 bases unmatched. Per the germline V gene, CDR1 is KGHDR and CDR2 is SFDVKD. The CDR3 loop reads CATSDPGLAGNQETQYF. DNA of the CDR3: TGTGCCACCAGTGACCCGGGACTAGCGGGCAACCAAGAGACCCAGTACTTC.

V is TRBV5-1 and J is TRBJ2-7; D perhaps matches TRBD1 (6 bases). Germline values: CDR1 SGHRS, CDR2 YFSETQ. V was trimmed by 3 bases and J by 0 bases, leaving 19 bases between them. The CDR3 is 17 residues long. The DNA of the CDR3 is TGCGCCAGCAGCTCCGGTACAGGGCTCGAAAGCTCCTACGAGCAGTACTTC. Translating it yields CASSSGTGLESSYEQYF.

The V and J genes are TRBV3-1 and TRBJ2-5, with a tentative D call TRBD2 (7 bases). The length of the CDR3 is 16 residues. In germline, CDR1 is LGHDT, CDR2 YNNKEL (reference sequence). The V and J ends lost 2 bases and 5 bases respectively, with 18 bases between them. In DNA, the CDR3 is TGTGCCAGCAGCCAAAACAGGGTCTTGGGGGGGGAGACCCAGTACTTC. Translation gives CASSQNRVLGGETQYF.

In its sample, this clonotype was seen a few times. This chain connects TRBV24-1 to TRBJ2-7; TRBD1 matches 8 bases. The germline V gene encodes CDR1 KGHDR and CDR2 SFDVKD. The J segment lost 0 bases and the V segment lost 10 bases, leaving 1 base of the junction unmatched. CDR3 length equals 12 residues. The CDR3 DNA reads TGTGCCACGCAGGGGGCCTCCTACGAGCAGTACTTC. Translation gives CATQGASYEQYF.

This clonotype was seen repeatedly, ten times or more. The chain joins TRBV5-1 to TRBJ2-3; tentative D call: TRBD2 (5 bases). V lost 3 bases to trimming and J lost 0 bases, with 11 bases between them. From germline, CDR1 is SGHRS and CDR2 YFSETQ. This CDR3 is 15 amino acids long. CDR3 bases: TGCGCCAGCAGCTATGGGAGCCCCAGCACAGATACGCAGTATTTT. It encodes CASSYGSPSTDTQYF.

The V and J genes are TRBV28 and TRBJ2-2; 7 bases agree with TRBD1. Germline CDR1 MDHEN, CDR2 SYDVKM. V trimming: 5 bases; J trimming: 5 bases; junction bases outside the gene matches: 11. There are 16 residues in the CDR3. The CDR3 nucleotides read TGTGCCAGCAGTCTAGCCGGGACAGCAAGGACCGGGGAGCTGTTTTTT. It yields the protein CASSLAGTARTGELFF.

This clonotype was recorded at least ten times. The chain carries TRBV5-5 and TRBJ2-7; 10 nucleotides agree with TRBD2. The CDR3 has 13 amino acids. The V gene's germline CDR1 is SGHKS and CDR2 YYEKEE (reference sequence). The junction had 1 base not matched to a gene; V was cut back by 5 bases and J by 2 bases. CDR3 coding DNA: TGTGCCAGCAGGCTAGCGGGAGCCTACGAGCAGTACTTC. This sequence encodes CASRLAGAYEQYF. Variable domain in full (rest from reference TRBV5-5 and TRBJ2-7): DAGVTQSPTHLIKTRGQQVTLRCSPISGHKSVSWYQQVLGQGPQFIFQYYEKEERGRGNFPDRFSARQFPNYSSELNVNALLLGDSALYLCASRLAGAYEQYFGPGTRLTVT.

This chain uses TRBV10-1 with TRBJ2-1, with TRBD2 matching over 10 bases. V lost 3 bases to trimming and J lost 4 bases; unmatched junction nucleotides: 3. This CDR3 has 15 amino acids. CDR1 is WNHNN, CDR2 SYGVQD, per germline (reference sequence). The DNA of the CDR3 is TGCGCCAGCAGTGACCGGACTAGCGGATACAATGAGCAGTTCTTC. This sequence encodes CASSDRTSGYNEQFF.

V gene TRBV15 combines with J gene TRBJ2-3; D may be TRBD1 (7 bases). Germline CDR1 LNHNV, CDR2 YYDKDF (reference sequence). The CDR3 covers 13 residues. The V end lost 11 bases, the J end lost 2 bases, and 14 bases lay between the germline ends. The CDR3 nucleotides are TGTGCCGCTTCCAGGGGGGACACAGATACGCAGTATTTT. This sequence encodes CAASRGDTDTQYF.

This clonotype has at least ten counts. The rearrangement links TRBV5-1 to TRBJ2-7; no firm D call. The CDR3 is made up of 16 amino acids. The germline CDR1 and CDR2 sequences are SGHRS and YFSETQ. The V end lost 0 bases, the J end lost 0 bases, and 13 bases lay between the germline ends. CDR3 sequence (DNA): TGCGCCAGCAGCTTGGAGCCAGGCTTTATCTCCTACGAGCAGTACTTC. Its protein is CASSLEPGFISYEQYF.

This clonotype has a handful of counts. The CDR3 here is CATNDRGLGNEQFF. The CDR3 DNA reads as TGTGCCACCAACGACAGGGGGCTTGGCAATGAGCAGTTCTTC. This chain links TRBV15 with TRBJ2-1; 10 positions match TRBD1. Germline V gene sequence: CDR1 LNHNV, CDR2 YYDKDF (reference sequence). The CDR3 has 14 residues. Trimming cost V 7 bases and J 6 bases; bases outside gene matches: 6.

In this sample, this clonotype turned up a few times. This chain links TRBV7-8 with TRBJ2-7; D may be TRBD2 (5 bases). V shed 5 bases and J shed 2 bases, with 16 bases lying between them. The CDR3 spans 15 residues. Looked up from germline, CDR1 is SGHVS and CDR2 is FQNEAQ. The CDR3: CASSPGLEFTYEQYF. In DNA, the CDR3 is TGTGCCAGCAGCCCAGGACTGGAGTTTACCTACGAGCAGTACTTC.

This clonotype was observed a few times. The CDR3 loop reads CASSLVAGVNSPLHF. In nucleotides, the CDR3 is TGTGCCAGCAGTTTAGTAGCAGGGGTTAATTCACCCCTCCACTTT. This chain uses TRBV12-3 or TRBV12-4 with TRBJ1-6; a possible D gene is TRBD1 (6 bases). The length of the CDR3 is 15 residues. V lost 1 base and J 6 bases, leaving 10 bases between the germline ends.

The genes are TRBV2 and TRBJ1-1; D possibly corresponds to TRBD1 (5 bases). From germline, CDR1 is SNHLY and CDR2 FYNNEI. Trimming took off 4 bases at V and 5 bases at J, with 23 bases between the two ends. This CDR3 has 17 residues. The DNA of the CDR3 is TGTGCCAGCAGTGGGGGGATTAGCGGGAAAACGAGGACTGAAGCTTTCTTT. As protein: CASSGGISGKTRTEAFF.

The chain has TRBV7-6 and TRBJ1-1, with D possibly TRBD1 on 5 matching bases. Germline V gene data show CDR1 as SGHVS and CDR2 as FNYEAQ. V lost 5 bases and J lost 3, with 7 bases in between. The CDR3 has 12 residues. The CDR3 DNA follows: TGTGCCAGCAGCGCACAGGACACTGAAGCTTTCTTT. Its protein is CASSAQDTEAFF.

There are a few counts of this clonotype. The chain employs TRBV14 and TRBJ1-1; a possible D gene is TRBD1 (6 bases). The CDR3 consists of 15 residues. V dropped 1 base and J dropped 1 base, with 10 bases sitting between them. Germline CDR1 and CDR2: SGHDN and FVKESK. CDR3 in DNA: TGTGCCAGCAGCCAAGGCGGGACAACGAACACTGAAGCTTTCTTT. Protein sequence: CASSQGGTTNTEAFF.

The gene calls are TRBV4-3 and TRBJ2-2; D gene uncertain. Trimming cost V 0 bases and J 6 bases, with 5 bases left between them. Germline V gives CDR1 LGHNA, CDR2 YSLEER. The CDR3 loop spans 13 amino acids. The CDR3 region has the DNA TGCGCCAGCAGCCAAGATTACGCCGGGGAGCTGTTTTTT. As protein: CASSQDYAGELFF.

Points on this clonotype: Relative to the germline gene, one junction end is altered; a read error may explain this. V usage is TRBV3-1 and J usage is TRBJ2-7; tentative D call: TRBD2 (5 bases). Germline-derived CDR1 and CDR2 are LGHDT and YNNKEL (reference sequence). This CDR3 is 14 amino acids long. The CDR3 region is CASSHTPRVNGVDF. DNA for the CDR3: TGTGCCAGCAGCCACACCCCGCGGGTCAATGGTGTCGACTTC.

This rearrangement joins TRBV24-1 to TRBJ1-5; D is unclear. CDR3 length: 11 residues. V gave up 9 bases and J gave up 9 bases, with 11 bases separating them. Looked up from germline, CDR1 is KGHDR and CDR2 is SFDVKD. CDR3 amino acids: CATGDELPQHF. The CDR3 bases are TGTGCCACCGGGGATGAGCTGCCCCAGCATTTT.

This chain links TRBV3-1 with TRBJ1-1; D is uncertain. V was trimmed by 4 bases and J by 6 bases, leaving 12 bases between them. The CDR3 length is 13 residues. CDR1 is LGHDT, CDR2 YNNKEL, per germline (reference sequence). The chain's CDR3 is CASSPRRGSEAFF. The DNA for the CDR3 is TGTGCCAGCAGCCCCCGGCGGGGTTCTGAAGCTTTCTTT.

This clonotype was recorded a few times. This chain links TRBV6-5 with TRBJ2-2; 13 bases match TRBD2. The CDR3 is 19 residues long. Germline-derived CDR1 and CDR2 are MNHEY and SVGAGI. V was clipped by 0 bases and J by 4 bases; unmatched bases: 8. The CDR3 DNA follows: TGTGCCAGCAGTTACTCCTGGACTAGCGGGGGCGGCGTCACCGGGGAGCTGTTTTTT. Encoded protein: CASSYSWTSGGGVTGELFF.

This clonotype was observed a handful of times. This rearrangement joins TRBV12-3 or TRBV12-4 to TRBJ2-5; possible D gene TRBD1, 6 bases. CDR3 length: 16 residues. Trimming pared 5 bases from V and 0 bases from J, leaving 16 bases between. The CDR3 here is CASSPDLDRYQETQYF. DNA of the CDR3: TGTGCCAGCAGTCCAGACCTGGACAGATACCAAGAGACCCAGTACTTC.

The chain recombines TRBV27 with TRBJ2-4, with 13 bases lining up with TRBD2. Germline trimming cut 5 bases from V and 1 base from J; bases unmatched to any gene: 8. Germline CDR1 MNHEY, CDR2 SMNVEV (reference sequence). The length of the CDR3 is 18 residues. The CDR3 is CASSPGTSGTVAKNIQYF. DNA for the CDR3: TGTGCCAGCAGTCCCGGGACTAGCGGGACCGTGGCCAAAAACATTCAGTACTTC.

This clonotype was observed many times. This chain joins TRBV29-1 and TRBJ2-1, with D perhaps given as TRBD1 or TRBD2 (5 bases each). The CDR3 covers 14 residues. Germline V CDR1 and CDR2: SQVTM, ANQGSEA. Trimming shortened V by 4 bases and J by 7 bases, and 17 bases separated the two germline ends. CDR3 in amino acids: CSVGLQVGVNEQFF. The CDR3 region has the DNA TGCAGCGTTGGGCTCCAGGTGGGGGTTAATGAGCAGTTCTTC.

This clonotype was counted only a few times. The rearrangement links TRBV7-3 to TRBJ1-1; D is possibly TRBD1 (6 bases). The CDR3 totals 14 residues. V was clipped by 0 bases and J by 4 bases, with 9 bases between them. CDR1 and CDR2 from the germline V gene are SGHTA and FQGTGA. This chain's CDR3 is CASSLTQTGTEAFF. The CDR3 coding sequence is TGTGCCAGCAGCTTAACGCAGACAGGCACTGAAGCTTTCTTT.

This clonotype was counted a few times. The chain combines TRBV28 with TRBJ2-7; 8 bases agree with TRBD2. Per the germline V gene, CDR1 is MDHEN and CDR2 is SYDVKM. The ends lost 4 bases at V and 4 bases at J; junction bases unmatched: 12. The CDR3 contains 16 residues. The chain's CDR3 is CASSSESSGSLYEQYF. The CDR3 region has the DNA TGTGCCAGCAGTTCTGAATCGAGCGGGAGTCTGTACGAGCAGTACTTC.

This clonotype was recorded a few times. The genes are TRBV21-1 and TRBJ2-7; the table's D gene call, TRBD2, was not cross checked with the DNA. TRBV21-1 is a pseudogene locus. The CDR3 consists of 16 residues. The CDR3 region is CASGKEQGTSLYEQYF. DNA of the CDR3: TGTGCCAGCGGCAAGGAACAAGGGACTAGCCTCTACGAGCAGTACTTC.

This clonotype came up a few times. The chain uses TRBV7-2 and TRBJ2-5; no definite D call. The CDR3 runs 12 residues. Trimming left V 5 bases short and J 0 bases short, with 4 bases between. The V gene's germline CDR1 is SGHTA and CDR2 FQGNSA. The chain's CDR3 is CASSVYQETQYF. The CDR3 nucleotides read TGTGCCAGCAGCGTCTACCAAGAGACCCAGTACTTC.